This T cell receptor (beta chain) was identified during a study of T-cell memory formation after mild COVID-19. Study-level results: Some clones that responded turned up in pre-infection memory, which suggests that cross-reactive memory joined in. Contracting CD4+ clones were located mainly in CM and EM, and CD8+ clones in EMRA.

From 5'RACE with constant-segment primers came TCR alpha and TCR beta cDNA libraries that carried sample barcodes and UMIs. TCRdb reprocessed the 5' RACE reads via MiXCR and lists one record per CDR3 protein. The table includes around 500,000 distinct CDR3 sequences, 15% to 20% detected once. V was shortened by 5 bases and J by 4 bases, with 20 bases between the two germline ends. The CDR3 is made up of 17 amino acids. The germline CDR1 and CDR2 sequences are SGHTA and FQGNSA. This clonotype came up a few times. Antigen unknown. The sequence derives from an adult woman who had mild COVID-19 (a few samples of this study predate the infection). Cell type and time point are not known. The specimen sequenced was PBMCs or a T cell subset sorted from them (not recorded which). The V call is TRBV7-2, the J call TRBJ2-2, with D possibly called TRBD1 or TRBD2 (5 bases each). CDR3 nucleotide sequence: TGTGCCAGCAGCGAACCTAGTGTCGCAGGGAGCACCGGGGAGCTGTTTTTT. Translation gives CASSEPSVAGSTGELFF. Using reference TRBV7-2 and TRBJ2-2 for the parts outside the CDR3, the full variable domain is GAGVSQSPSNKVTEKGKDVELRCDPISGHTALYWYRQSLGQGLEFLIYFQGNSAPDKSGLPSDRFSAERTGGSVSTLTIQRTQQEDSAVYLCASSEPSVAGSTGELFFGEGSRLTVL.